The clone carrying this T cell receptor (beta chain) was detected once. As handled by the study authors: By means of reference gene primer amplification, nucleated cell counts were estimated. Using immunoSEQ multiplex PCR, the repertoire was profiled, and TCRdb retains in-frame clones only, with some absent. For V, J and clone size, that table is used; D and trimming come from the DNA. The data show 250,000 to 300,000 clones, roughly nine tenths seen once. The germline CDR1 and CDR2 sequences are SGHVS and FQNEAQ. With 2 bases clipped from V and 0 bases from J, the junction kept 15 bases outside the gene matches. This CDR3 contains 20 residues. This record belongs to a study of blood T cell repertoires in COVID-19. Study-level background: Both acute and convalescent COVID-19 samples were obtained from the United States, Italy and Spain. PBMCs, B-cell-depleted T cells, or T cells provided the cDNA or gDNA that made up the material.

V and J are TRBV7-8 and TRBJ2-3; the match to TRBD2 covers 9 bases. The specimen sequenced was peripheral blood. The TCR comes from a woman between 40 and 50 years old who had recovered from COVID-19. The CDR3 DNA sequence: TGTGCCAGCAGCTTACCCTATCGCGGGAGGGCCGACTACAGCACAGATACGCAGTATTTT. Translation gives CASSLPYRGRADYSTDTQYF.